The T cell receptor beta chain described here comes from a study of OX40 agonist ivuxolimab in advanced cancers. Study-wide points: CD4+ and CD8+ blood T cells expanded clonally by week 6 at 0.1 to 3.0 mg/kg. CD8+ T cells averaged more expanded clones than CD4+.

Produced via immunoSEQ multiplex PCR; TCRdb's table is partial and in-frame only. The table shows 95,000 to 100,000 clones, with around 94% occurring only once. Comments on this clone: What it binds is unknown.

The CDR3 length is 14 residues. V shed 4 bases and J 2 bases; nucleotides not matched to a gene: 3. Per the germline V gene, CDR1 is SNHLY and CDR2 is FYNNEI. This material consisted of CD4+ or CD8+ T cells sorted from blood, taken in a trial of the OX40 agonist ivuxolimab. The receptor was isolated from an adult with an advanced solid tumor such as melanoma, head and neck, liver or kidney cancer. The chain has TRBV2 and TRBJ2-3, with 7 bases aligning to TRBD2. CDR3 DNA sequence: TGTGCCAGCAGTGTGGGGGGGGACACAGATACGCAGTATTTT. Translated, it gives CASSVGGDTDTQYF.